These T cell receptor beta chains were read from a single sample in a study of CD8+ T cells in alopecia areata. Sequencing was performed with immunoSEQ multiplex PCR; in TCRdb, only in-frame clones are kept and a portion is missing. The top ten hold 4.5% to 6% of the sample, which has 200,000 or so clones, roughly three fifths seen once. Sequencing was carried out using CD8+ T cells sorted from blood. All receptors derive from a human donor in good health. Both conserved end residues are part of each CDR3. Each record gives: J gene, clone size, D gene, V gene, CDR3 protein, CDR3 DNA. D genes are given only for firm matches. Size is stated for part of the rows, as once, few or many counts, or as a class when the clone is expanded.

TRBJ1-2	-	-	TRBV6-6	CASSWGGDYGYTF	TGTGCCAGCAGTTGGGGGGGCGACTATGGCTACACCTTC
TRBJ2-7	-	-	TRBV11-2	CASSRTVIGTYEQYF	TGTGCCAGCAGCCGGACGGTAATTGGGACCTACGAGCAGTACTTC
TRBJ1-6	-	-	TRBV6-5	CASSYEANSPLHF	TGTGCCAGCAGTTACGAAGCTAATTCACCCCTCCACTTT
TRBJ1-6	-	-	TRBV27	CASSPASMKPLHF	TGTGCCAGCAGTCCCGCCAGCATGAAGCCCCTCCACTTT
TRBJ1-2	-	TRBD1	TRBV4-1	CASSQFTGATLLGYTF	TGCGCCAGCAGCCAATTTACAGGGGCCACTCTTCTCGGCTACACCTTC
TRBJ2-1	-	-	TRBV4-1	CASSQERGPVYNEQFF	TGCGCCAGCAGCCAAGAGCGGGGACCAGTCTACAATGAGCAGTTCTTC
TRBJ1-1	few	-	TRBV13	CASSTRWDTEAFF	TGTGCCAGCAGCACCCGGTGGGACACTGAAGCTTTCTTT
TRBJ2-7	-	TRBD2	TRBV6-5	CASSYSGLAGGEQYF	TGTGCCAGCAGTTACTCGGGACTAGCGGGGGGGGAGCAGTACTTC
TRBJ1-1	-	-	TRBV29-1	CSVGTGNTEAFF	TGCAGCGTTGGAACCGGGAACACTGAAGCTTTCTTT
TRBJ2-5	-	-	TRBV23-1	CASSRRSGRTSYQETQYF	TGCGCCAGCAGTCGTCGCTCGGGGCGAACCTCGTACCAAGAGACCCAGTACTTC
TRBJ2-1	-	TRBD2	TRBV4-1	CASSPQPNSGGPPNEQFF	TGCGCCAGCAGCCCGCAACCGAATAGCGGGGGGCCCCCCAATGAGCAGTTCTTC
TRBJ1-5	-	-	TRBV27	CASSLGASNQPQHF	TGTGCCAGCAGTTTAGGCGCTAGCAATCAGCCCCAGCATTTT
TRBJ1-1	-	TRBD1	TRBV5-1	CASSLRQGWVNTEAFF	TGCGCCAGCAGCCTCCGACAGGGCTGGGTGAACACTGAAGCTTTCTTT
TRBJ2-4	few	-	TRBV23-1	CASSPQCKAGEYIQYF	TGCGCCAGCAGTCCACAATGCAAGGCAGGGGAGTACATTCAGTACTTC
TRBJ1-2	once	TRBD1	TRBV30	CAWTTGGIYGYTF	TGTGCCTGGACCACAGGGGGGATCTATGGCTACACCTTC
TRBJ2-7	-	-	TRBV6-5	CASSYTQGREQYF	TGTGCCAGCAGTTACACGCAGGGGCGCGAGCAGTACTTC
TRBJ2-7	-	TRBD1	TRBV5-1	CASSLVGQGSSYEQYF	TGCGCCAGCAGCTTGGTGGGACAGGGGAGCTCCTACGAGCAGTACTTC
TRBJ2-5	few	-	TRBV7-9	CASSPPPEETQYF	TGTGCCAGCAGCCCTCCCCCCGAAGAGACCCAGTACTTC
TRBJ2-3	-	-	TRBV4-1	CASSPSRDTQYF	TGCGCCAGCAGCCCGAGCAGAGATACGCAGTATTTT
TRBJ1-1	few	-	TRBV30	CAWIQGGDTEAFF	TGTGCCTGGATTCAGGGTGGGGACACTGAAGCTTTCTTT
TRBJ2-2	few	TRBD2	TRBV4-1	CASSRSGGVPGELFF	TGCGCCAGCAGCCGTAGCGGGGGGGTCCCCGGGGAGCTGTTTTTT
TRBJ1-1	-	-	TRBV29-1	CSVDDIGKAFF	TGCAGCGTTGATGATATAGGGAAAGCTTTCTTT
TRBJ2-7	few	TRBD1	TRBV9	CASSDPGQGPYEQYF	TGTGCCAGCAGCGATCCGGGACAGGGGCCCTACGAGCAGTACTTC
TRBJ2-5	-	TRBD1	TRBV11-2	CASRRTGQETQYF	TGTGCCAGCAGGCGGACAGGCCAAGAGACCCAGTACTTC
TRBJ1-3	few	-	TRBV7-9	CASSFDQGGNTIYF	TGTGCCAGCAGCTTCGATCAGGGAGGAAACACCATATATTTT
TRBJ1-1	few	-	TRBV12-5	CASGWGRGEAFF	TGTGCTAGTGGGTGGGGGCGAGGAGAAGCTTTCTTT
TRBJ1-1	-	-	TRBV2	CASSPWGANAEAFF	TGTGCCAGCAGCCCCTGGGGGGCCAATGCTGAAGCTTTCTTT
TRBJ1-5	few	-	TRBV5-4	CASSIGPINQPQHF	TGTGCCAGCAGCATCGGGCCTATCAATCAGCCCCAGCATTTT
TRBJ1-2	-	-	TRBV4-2	CASSQDLSLEDGYTF	TGTGCCAGCAGCCAAGATTTAAGTTTGGAGGATGGCTACACCTTC
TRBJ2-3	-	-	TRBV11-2	CASSLHRTDTQYF	TGTGCCAGCTCCCTCCACAGAACAGATACGCAGTATTTT
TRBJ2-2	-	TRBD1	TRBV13	CASSEGTVITGELFF	TGTGCCAGCAGCGAGGGGACAGTGATCACCGGGGAGCTGTTTTTT
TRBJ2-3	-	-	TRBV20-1	CSARDGPAQYF	TGCAGTGCTAGAGATGGGCCTGCACAGTATTTT